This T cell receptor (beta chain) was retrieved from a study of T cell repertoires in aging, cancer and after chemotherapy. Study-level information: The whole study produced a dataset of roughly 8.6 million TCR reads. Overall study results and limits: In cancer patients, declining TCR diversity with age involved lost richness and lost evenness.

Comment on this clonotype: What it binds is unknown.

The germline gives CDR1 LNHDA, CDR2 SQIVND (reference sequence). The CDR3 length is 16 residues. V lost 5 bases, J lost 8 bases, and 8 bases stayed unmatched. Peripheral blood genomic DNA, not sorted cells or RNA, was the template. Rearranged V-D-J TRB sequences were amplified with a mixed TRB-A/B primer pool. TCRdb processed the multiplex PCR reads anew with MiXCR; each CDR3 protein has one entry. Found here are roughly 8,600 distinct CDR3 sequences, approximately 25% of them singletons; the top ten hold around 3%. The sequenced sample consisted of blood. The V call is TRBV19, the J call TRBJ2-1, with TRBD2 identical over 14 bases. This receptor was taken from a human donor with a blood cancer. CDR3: CASSPQGLAGEYEQFF. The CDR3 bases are TGTGCCAGTAGTCCCCAGGGACTAGCGGGGGAGTATGAGCAGTTCTTC. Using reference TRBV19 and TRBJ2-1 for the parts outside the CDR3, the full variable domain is DGGITQSPKYLFRKEGQNVTLSCEQNLNHDAMYWYRQDPGQGLRLIYYSQIVNDFQKGDIAEGYSVSREKKESFPLTVTSAQKNPTAFYLCASSPQGLAGEYEQFFGPGTRLTVL.